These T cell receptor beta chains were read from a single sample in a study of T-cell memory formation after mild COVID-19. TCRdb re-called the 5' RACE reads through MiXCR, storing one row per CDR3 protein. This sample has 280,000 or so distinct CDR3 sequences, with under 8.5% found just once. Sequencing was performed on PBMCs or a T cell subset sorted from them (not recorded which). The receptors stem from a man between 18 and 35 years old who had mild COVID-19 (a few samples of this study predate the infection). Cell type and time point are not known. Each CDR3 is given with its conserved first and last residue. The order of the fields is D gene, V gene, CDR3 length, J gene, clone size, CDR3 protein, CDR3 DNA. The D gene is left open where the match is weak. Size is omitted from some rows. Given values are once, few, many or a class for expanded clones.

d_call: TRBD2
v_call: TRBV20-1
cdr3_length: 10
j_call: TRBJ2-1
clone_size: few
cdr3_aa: CSAAGGHRIF
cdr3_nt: TGCAGTGCTGCGGGGGGGCACAGGATCTTC

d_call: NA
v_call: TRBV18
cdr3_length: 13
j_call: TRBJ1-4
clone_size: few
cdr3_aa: CASSPREDEKLFF
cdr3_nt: TGTGCCAGCTCACCCCGGGAGGATGAAAAACTGTTTTTT

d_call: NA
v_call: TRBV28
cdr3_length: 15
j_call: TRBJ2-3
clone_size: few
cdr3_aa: CASSPRLGGTDTQYF
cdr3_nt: TGTGCCAGCAGCCCACGTCTAGGGGGGACAGATACGCAGTATTTT

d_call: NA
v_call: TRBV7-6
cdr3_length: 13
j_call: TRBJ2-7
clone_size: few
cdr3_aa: CASSLAQSYEQYF
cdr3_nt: TGTGCCAGCAGCTTAGCACAGTCCTACGAGCAGTACTTC

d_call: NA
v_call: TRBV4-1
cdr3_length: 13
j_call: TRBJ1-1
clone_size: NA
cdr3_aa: CASSQGPQSEAFF
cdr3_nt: TGCGCCAGCAGCCAAGGGCCCCAGTCTGAAGCTTTCTTT

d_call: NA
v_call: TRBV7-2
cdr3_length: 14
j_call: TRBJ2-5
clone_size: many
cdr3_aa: CASSTSWGEETQYF
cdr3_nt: TGTGCCAGCAGCACCTCTTGGGGGGAAGAGACCCAGTACTTC

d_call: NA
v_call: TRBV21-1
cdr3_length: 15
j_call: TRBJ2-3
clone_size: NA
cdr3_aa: CASRSPQGIADTQYF
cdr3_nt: TGTGCCAGCAGATCCCCCCAGGGTATAGCAGATACGCAGTATTTT

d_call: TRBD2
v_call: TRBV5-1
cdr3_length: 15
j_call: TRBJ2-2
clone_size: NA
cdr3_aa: CASSIAGGNTGELFF
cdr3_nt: TGCGCCAGCTCCATAGCGGGGGGAAACACCGGGGAGCTGTTTTTT

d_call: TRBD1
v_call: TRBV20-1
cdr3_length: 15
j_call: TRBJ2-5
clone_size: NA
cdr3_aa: CSARDPRDRWETQYF
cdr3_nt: TGCAGTGCTAGAGATCCCCGGGACAGATGGGAGACCCAGTACTTC

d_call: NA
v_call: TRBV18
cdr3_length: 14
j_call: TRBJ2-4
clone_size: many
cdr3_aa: CASSPPEAKNIQYF
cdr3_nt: TGTGCCAGCTCACCGCCAGAAGCCAAAAACATTCAGTACTTC

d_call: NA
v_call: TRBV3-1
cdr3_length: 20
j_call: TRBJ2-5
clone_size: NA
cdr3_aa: CASSHRGRAGGPVYQETQYF
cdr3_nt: TGTGCCAGCAGCCATAGGGGGAGGGCAGGTGGACCCGTATACCAAGAGACCCAGTACTTC

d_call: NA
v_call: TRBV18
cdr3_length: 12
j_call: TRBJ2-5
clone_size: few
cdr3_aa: CASRTIGETQYF
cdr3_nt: TGTGCCAGCCGAACGATTGGGGAGACCCAGTACTTC

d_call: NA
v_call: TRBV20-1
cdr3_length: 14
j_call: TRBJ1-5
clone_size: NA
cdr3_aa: CSARDSRGNQPQHF
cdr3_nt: TGCAGTGCTAGAGATAGCAGGGGCAATCAGCCCCAGCATTTT

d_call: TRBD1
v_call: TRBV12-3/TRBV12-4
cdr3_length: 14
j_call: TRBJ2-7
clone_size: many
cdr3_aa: CASTGTGSSYEQYF
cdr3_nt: TGTGCCAGCACCGGGACAGGGAGCTCCTACGAGCAGTACTTC

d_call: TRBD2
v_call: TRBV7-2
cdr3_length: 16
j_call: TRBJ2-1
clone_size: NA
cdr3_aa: CASSHATSGGPGEQFF
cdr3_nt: TGTGCCAGCAGCCACGCCACTAGCGGGGGGCCGGGTGAGCAGTTCTTC